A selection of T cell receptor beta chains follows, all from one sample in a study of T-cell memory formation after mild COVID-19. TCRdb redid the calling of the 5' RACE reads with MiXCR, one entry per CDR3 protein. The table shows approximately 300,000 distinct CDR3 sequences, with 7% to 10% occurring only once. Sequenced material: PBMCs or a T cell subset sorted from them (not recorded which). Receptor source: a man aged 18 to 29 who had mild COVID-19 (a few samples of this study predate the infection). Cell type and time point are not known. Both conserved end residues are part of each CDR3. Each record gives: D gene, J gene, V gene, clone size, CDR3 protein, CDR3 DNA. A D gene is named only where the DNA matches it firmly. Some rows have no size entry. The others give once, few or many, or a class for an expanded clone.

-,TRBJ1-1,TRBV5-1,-,CASSLKVSLGNTEAFF,TGCGCCAGCAGCTTGAAGGTCTCCCTCGGGAACACTGAAGCTTTCTTT
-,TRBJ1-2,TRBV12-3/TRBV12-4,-,CASSHSRVNYGYTF,TGTGCCAGCAGTCATAGCAGGGTTAACTATGGCTACACCTTC
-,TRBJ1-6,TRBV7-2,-,CASSLADRGPLHF,TGTGCCAGCAGCTTAGCGGACAGAGGACCCCTCCACTTT
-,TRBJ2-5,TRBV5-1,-,CASTNPKETQYF,TGCGCCAGCACAAACCCTAAAGAGACCCAGTACTTC
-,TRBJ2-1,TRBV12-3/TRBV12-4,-,CASSRAGLWGNEQFF,TGTGCCAGCAGTAGAGCCGGACTATGGGGGAATGAGCAGTTCTTC
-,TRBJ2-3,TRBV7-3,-,CASSPGLWGTDTQYF,TGTGCCAGCAGTCCAGGACTATGGGGGACAGATACGCAGTATTTT
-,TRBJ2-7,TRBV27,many,CASSPFRAAYEQYF,TGTGCCAGCAGTCCCTTTCGAGCAGCCTACGAGCAGTACTTC
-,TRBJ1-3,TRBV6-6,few,CASSYTEPSGNTIYF,TGTGCCAGCAGTTACACGGAACCCTCTGGAAACACCATATATTTT
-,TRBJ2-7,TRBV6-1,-,CASSDLYF,TGTGCCAGCAGTGATCTGTACTTC
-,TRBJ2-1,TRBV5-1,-,CASSLGPGSYNEQFF,TGCGCCAGCAGCTTGGGGCCGGGGTCCTACAATGAGCAGTTCTTC
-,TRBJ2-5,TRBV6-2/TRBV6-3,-,CASKRFSGQGETQYF,TGTGCCAGCAAACGCTTCTCCGGCCAAGGGGAGACCCAGTACTTC
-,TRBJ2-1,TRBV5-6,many,CASSLGVDNEQFF,TGTGCCAGCAGTCTGGGGGTAGACAATGAGCAGTTCTTC
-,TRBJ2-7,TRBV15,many,CATSRDLVAVYEQYF,TGTGCCACCAGCAGAGATCTTGTCGCCGTCTACGAGCAGTACTTC
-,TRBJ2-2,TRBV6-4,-,CASSEKGGGGELFF,TGTGCCAGCAGTGAGAAGGGAGGTGGCGGGGAGCTGTTTTTT
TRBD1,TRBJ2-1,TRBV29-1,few,CSVEGYRGQTVINEQFF,TGCAGCGTTGAAGGATACAGGGGGCAAACAGTCATCAATGAGCAGTTCTTC
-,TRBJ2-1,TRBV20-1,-,CSARVGTHYNEQFF,TGCAGTGCTAGAGTAGGGACTCACTACAATGAGCAGTTCTTC
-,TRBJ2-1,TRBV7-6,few,CASSAQHLGPTYNEQFF,TGTGCCAGCAGCGCCCAGCACCTAGGGCCCACGTACAATGAGCAGTTCTTC
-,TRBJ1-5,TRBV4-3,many,CASSQGFSNQPQHF,TGCGCCAGCAGCCAAGGGTTTTCGAATCAGCCCCAGCATTTT
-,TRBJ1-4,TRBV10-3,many,CAISGGGELFF,TGTGCCATCAGTGGCGGTGGAGAACTGTTTTTT
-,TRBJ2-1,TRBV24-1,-,CATSDRTGMYNEQFF,TGTGCCACCAGTGACCGGACGGGGATGTACAATGAGCAGTTCTTC
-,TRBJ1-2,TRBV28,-,CASSSPGTGNYGYTF,TGTGCCAGCAGTAGCCCCGGGACGGGGAACTATGGCTACACCTTC
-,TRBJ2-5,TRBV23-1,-,CASSLPSGTVEETQYF,TGCGCCAGCAGTCTTCCCTCCGGGACGGTAGAAGAGACCCAGTACTTC